Listed here are 7 T cell receptor beta chains from one sample, sequenced in a study of blood T cell repertoires in COVID-19. Assay: immunoSEQ multiplex PCR; the TCRdb copy retains only in-frame clones and omits some. Of around 270,000 clones in the sample, around 89% were seen once. Sequenced: peripheral blood. The receptors originated from a man aged 25 to 40 with acute or convalescent COVID-19.

This clone was seen more than once but under ten times. The rearrangement links TRBV7-9 to TRBJ2-1; D is perhaps TRBD2 (6 bases). The V gene's germline CDR1 is SEHNR and CDR2 FQNEAQ (reference sequence). Between the trimmed V and J ends, which lost 3 bases and 2 bases, there was a span of 11 bases. The CDR3 consists of 15 residues. The CDR3 loop reads CASSLGGGTYNEQFF. The CDR3 region has the DNA TGTGCCAGCAGCTTGGGGGGAGGAACCTACAATGAGCAGTTCTTC. Full variable domain (rest looked up from reference TRBV7-9 and TRBJ2-1): DTGVSQNPRHKITKRGQNVTFRCDPISEHNRLYWYRQTLGQGPEFLTYFQNEAQLEKSRLLSDRFSAERPKGSFSTLEIQRTEQGDSAMYLCASSLGGGTYNEQFFGPGTRLTVL.

The chain combines TRBV7-5 with TRBJ2-7; the table's D call, TRBD2, was not checked against the DNA. TRBV7-5 is reported as a pseudogene. The CDR3 loop spans 17 amino acids. As DNA, the CDR3 is TGTGCCAGAAGCTTCCTCCGACTAGCGGGAGCCTCCTACGAGCAGTACTTC. Its translation is CARSFLRLAGASYEQYF.

The J gene is TRBJ1-1, the V gene TRBV5-1; the D gene is possibly TRBD1 (5 bases). Trimming took off 3 bases at V and 6 bases at J, with 18 bases between the two ends. The CDR3 is made up of 15 amino acids. Germline V lookup: CDR1 SGHRS, CDR2 YFSETQ. CDR3 coding DNA: TGCGCCAGCAGCTCGGACCAGGGTACAAGCGCTGAAGCTTTCTTT. It codes for CASSSDQGTSAEAFF.

The CDR3 bases are TGTGCCAGCAGCCAAGCCAGCGGGGGTTTCACAGATACGCAGTATTTT. As protein: CASSQASGGFTDTQYF. This chain links TRBV3-1 (or the pseudogene TRBV3-2) with TRBJ2-3; TRBD2 matches 8 bases. Trimming cost V 1 base and J 2 bases; bases outside gene matches: 5. Germline V CDR1 and CDR2: LGHDT, YNNKEL (reference sequence). The CDR3 covers 16 residues.

This clone has just one count. The chain combines TRBV5-1 with TRBJ1-1, with D uncertain. Germline V lookup: CDR1 SGHRS, CDR2 YFSETQ. The CDR3 spans 14 residues. The V end lost 2 bases, the J end lost 0 bases, and 8 bases lay between the germline ends. CDR3 sequence reads: CASSFTAVNTEAFF. Written as DNA, the CDR3 is TGCGCCAGCAGCTTCACAGCGGTGAACACTGAAGCTTTCTTT.

The chain employs TRBV28 and TRBJ1-5, with D tentatively TRBD1 (6 bases). CDR1 and CDR2 (germline): MDHEN, SYDVKM. The V end lost 7 bases, the J end lost 0 bases, and 25 bases lay between the germline ends. The CDR3 sequence is 19 residues long. CDR3 DNA: TGTGCCAGCACCAAACCGGGGGGGGCGATGGGGTATAGCAATCAGCCCCAGCATTTT. Amino acids: CASTKPGGAMGYSNQPQHF.

The chain links TRBV15 to TRBJ1-3; a possible D gene is TRBD1 (5 bases). The CDR3 length is 17 residues. Germline CDR1 reads LNHNV; CDR2 reads YYDKDF (reference sequence). V lost 0 bases to trimming and J lost 4 bases, with 16 bases between them. The CDR3 coding sequence is TGTGCCACCAGCAGAGATCGTACCAGGGCGGCAGGAAACACCATATATTTT. Translating gives CATSRDRTRAAGNTIYF.